The rows below give T cell receptor beta chains drawn from one sample of a study of persistence of HIV-infected CD4 T cells. Assay: immunoSEQ multiplex PCR; the TCRdb copy retains only in-frame clones and omits some. The sample contains 30,000 to 45,000 clones, 85% to 90% of which appear only once. No antigen is known for these receptors. Sequencing used cultured CD4+ T cells from PBMCs, obtained from a patient who received antiretroviral therapy. The receptors were gathered from an adult with HIV. The donor label of this sample is uncertain. CDR3s include the opening cysteine and the closing phenylalanine or tryptophan. D genes are given only for firm matches. Only some rows state a clone size, as once, few, many or a class for expanded clones.

once | TRBJ1-6 | TRBD1 | TRBV20-1 | CSASLRGNSPLHF | TGCAGTGCTAGTCTCAGGGGGAATTCACCCCTCCACTTT
- | TRBJ2-1 | TRBD2 | TRBV5-1 | CASSSEVAGASYNEQFF | TGCGCCAGCAGCTCCGAGGTAGCGGGGGCCTCCTACAATGAGCAGTTCTTC
once | TRBJ1-5 | - | TRBV15 | CATSRADRNQPQHF | TGTGCCACCAGCAGAGCCGACAGAAATCAGCCCCAGCATTTT
once | TRBJ2-7 | TRBD2 | TRBV7-9 | CASSLATGTSGGEQYF | TGTGCCAGCAGCTTAGCCACCGGGACTAGCGGTGGTGAGCAGTACTTC
- | TRBJ2-4 | - | TRBV29-1 | CSVLEAGRAKNIQYF | TGCAGCGTTCTTGAGGCGGGGAGAGCCAAAAACATTCAGTACTTC
- | TRBJ2-3 | - | TRBV19 | CASSRRTDTQYF | TGTGCCAGTAGTCGCCGGACAGATACGCAGTATTTT
- | TRBJ2-5 | - | TRBV5-1 | CASSLEDNPYQETQYF | TGCGCCAGCAGCTTGGAGGACAACCCGTACCAAGAGACCCAGTACTTC
few | TRBJ2-1 | TRBD1 | TRBV10-3 | CAIGAPNTGTGSGEQFF | TGTGCCATCGGGGCCCCCAACACGGGGACAGGGTCGGGTGAGCAGTTCTTC
- | TRBJ2-3 | TRBD2 | TRBV9 | CASSLAGGRTDTQYF | TGTGCCAGCAGCCTAGCGGGGGGGCGGACAGATACGCAGTATTTT
- | TRBJ2-4 | - | TRBV3-1/TRBV3-2 | CASSQDSGQPTDIQYF | TGTGCCAGCAGCCAAGATAGCGGACAGCCTACGGACATTCAGTACTTC
- | TRBJ2-7 | - | TRBV7-2 | CASSLVSGGAYEQYF | TGTGCCAGCAGCTTAGTCTCAGGAGGAGCCTACGAGCAGTACTTC
- | TRBJ2-3 | - | TRBV7-3 | CASSPDRLRTDTQYF | TGTGCCAGCAGCCCCGACCGGTTACGCACAGATACGCAGTATTTT
- | TRBJ2-1 | TRBD1 | TRBV27 | CASSFEDRGYNEQFF | TGTGCCAGCAGTTTCGAGGACAGGGGATACAATGAGCAGTTCTTC
- | TRBJ1-1 | - | TRBV5-1 | CASSLVPGVDTEAFF | TGCGCCAGCAGCTTGGTTCCAGGGGTGGACACTGAAGCTTTCTTT
few | TRBJ2-3 | TRBD1 | TRBV6-1 | CASSGSRPGQGQDTQYF | TGTGCCAGCAGTGGGTCCCGGCCGGGACAGGGGCAAGATACGCAGTATTTT
- | TRBJ2-4 | TRBD1 | TRBV5-1 | CASNPTGSDIQYF | TGCGCCAGCAACCCGACAGGGAGTGACATTCAGTACTTC
- | TRBJ2-4 | - | TRBV7-6 | CASSKGGGQDIQYF | TGTGCCAGCAGCAAGGGGGGGGGTCAGGACATTCAGTACTTC
- | TRBJ2-7 | TRBD1 | TRBV19 | CASSKGQGAYEQYF | TGTGCCAGTAGTAAGGGACAGGGGGCTTACGAGCAGTACTTC
once | TRBJ2-3 | - | TRBV5-1 | CASSLTPGRDTQYF | TGCGCCAGCAGCTTGACGCCAGGGCGGGATACGCAGTATTTT
- | TRBJ2-3 | - | TRBV29-1 | CSVALDTQYF | TGCAGCGTCGCCCTAGATACGCAGTATTTT
- | TRBJ2-3 | - | TRBV5-1 | CASSSSLGYRTADTQYF | TGCGCCAGCAGTAGTTCTTTGGGTTACAGGACAGCGGATACGCAGTATTTT
- | TRBJ2-3 | - | TRBV24-1 | CATSEGWAADTQYF | TGTGCCACCAGTGAGGGGTGGGCTGCAGATACGCAGTATTTT
once | TRBJ2-4 | - | TRBV2 | CASTPRGTVVAKNIQYF | TGTGCCAGCACTCCCCGCGGGACAGTAGTAGCCAAAAACATTCAGTACTTC
- | TRBJ2-1 | - | TRBV10-3 | CAISESGFSYNEQFF | TGTGCCATCAGTGAGTCAGGATTCTCCTACAATGAGCAGTTCTTC
- | TRBJ2-7 | - | TRBV7-6 | CASSSDSEEQYF | TGTGCCAGCAGCTCGGACAGTGAGGAGCAGTACTTC
- | TRBJ2-5 | TRBD1 | TRBV11-1 | CASSLRTGGMAQYF | TGTGCCAGCAGCCTTCGGACAGGGGGAATGGCCCAGTACTTC
- | TRBJ2-2 | - | TRBV29-1 | CSVGPGDTGELFF | TGCAGCGTTGGCCCAGGGGACACCGGGGAGCTGTTTTTT
- | TRBJ2-1 | TRBD2 | TRBV19 | CASSLGTSGDDHEQFF | TGTGCCAGTAGTCTTGGGACTAGCGGGGACGACCATGAGCAGTTCTTC
- | TRBJ1-1 | - | TRBV25-1 | CASSPSLGTTEAFF | TGTGCCAGCAGTCCCTCACTCGGGACGACTGAAGCTTTCTTT